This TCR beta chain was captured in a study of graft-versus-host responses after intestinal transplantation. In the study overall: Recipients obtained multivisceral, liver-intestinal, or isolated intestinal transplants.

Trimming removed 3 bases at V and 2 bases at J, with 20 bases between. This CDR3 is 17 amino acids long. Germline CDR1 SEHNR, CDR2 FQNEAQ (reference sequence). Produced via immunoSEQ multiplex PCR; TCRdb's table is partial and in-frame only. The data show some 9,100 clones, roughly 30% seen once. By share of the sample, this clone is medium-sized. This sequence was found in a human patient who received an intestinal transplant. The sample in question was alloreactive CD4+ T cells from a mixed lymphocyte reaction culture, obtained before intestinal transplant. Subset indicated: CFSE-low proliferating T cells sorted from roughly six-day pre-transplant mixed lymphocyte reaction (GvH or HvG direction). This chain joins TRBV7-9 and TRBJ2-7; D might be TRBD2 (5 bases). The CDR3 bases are TGTGCCAGCAGCTTTAATCCTCTTGAGGGTAACCCCTACGAGCAGTACTTC. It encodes CASSFNPLEGNPYEQYF.